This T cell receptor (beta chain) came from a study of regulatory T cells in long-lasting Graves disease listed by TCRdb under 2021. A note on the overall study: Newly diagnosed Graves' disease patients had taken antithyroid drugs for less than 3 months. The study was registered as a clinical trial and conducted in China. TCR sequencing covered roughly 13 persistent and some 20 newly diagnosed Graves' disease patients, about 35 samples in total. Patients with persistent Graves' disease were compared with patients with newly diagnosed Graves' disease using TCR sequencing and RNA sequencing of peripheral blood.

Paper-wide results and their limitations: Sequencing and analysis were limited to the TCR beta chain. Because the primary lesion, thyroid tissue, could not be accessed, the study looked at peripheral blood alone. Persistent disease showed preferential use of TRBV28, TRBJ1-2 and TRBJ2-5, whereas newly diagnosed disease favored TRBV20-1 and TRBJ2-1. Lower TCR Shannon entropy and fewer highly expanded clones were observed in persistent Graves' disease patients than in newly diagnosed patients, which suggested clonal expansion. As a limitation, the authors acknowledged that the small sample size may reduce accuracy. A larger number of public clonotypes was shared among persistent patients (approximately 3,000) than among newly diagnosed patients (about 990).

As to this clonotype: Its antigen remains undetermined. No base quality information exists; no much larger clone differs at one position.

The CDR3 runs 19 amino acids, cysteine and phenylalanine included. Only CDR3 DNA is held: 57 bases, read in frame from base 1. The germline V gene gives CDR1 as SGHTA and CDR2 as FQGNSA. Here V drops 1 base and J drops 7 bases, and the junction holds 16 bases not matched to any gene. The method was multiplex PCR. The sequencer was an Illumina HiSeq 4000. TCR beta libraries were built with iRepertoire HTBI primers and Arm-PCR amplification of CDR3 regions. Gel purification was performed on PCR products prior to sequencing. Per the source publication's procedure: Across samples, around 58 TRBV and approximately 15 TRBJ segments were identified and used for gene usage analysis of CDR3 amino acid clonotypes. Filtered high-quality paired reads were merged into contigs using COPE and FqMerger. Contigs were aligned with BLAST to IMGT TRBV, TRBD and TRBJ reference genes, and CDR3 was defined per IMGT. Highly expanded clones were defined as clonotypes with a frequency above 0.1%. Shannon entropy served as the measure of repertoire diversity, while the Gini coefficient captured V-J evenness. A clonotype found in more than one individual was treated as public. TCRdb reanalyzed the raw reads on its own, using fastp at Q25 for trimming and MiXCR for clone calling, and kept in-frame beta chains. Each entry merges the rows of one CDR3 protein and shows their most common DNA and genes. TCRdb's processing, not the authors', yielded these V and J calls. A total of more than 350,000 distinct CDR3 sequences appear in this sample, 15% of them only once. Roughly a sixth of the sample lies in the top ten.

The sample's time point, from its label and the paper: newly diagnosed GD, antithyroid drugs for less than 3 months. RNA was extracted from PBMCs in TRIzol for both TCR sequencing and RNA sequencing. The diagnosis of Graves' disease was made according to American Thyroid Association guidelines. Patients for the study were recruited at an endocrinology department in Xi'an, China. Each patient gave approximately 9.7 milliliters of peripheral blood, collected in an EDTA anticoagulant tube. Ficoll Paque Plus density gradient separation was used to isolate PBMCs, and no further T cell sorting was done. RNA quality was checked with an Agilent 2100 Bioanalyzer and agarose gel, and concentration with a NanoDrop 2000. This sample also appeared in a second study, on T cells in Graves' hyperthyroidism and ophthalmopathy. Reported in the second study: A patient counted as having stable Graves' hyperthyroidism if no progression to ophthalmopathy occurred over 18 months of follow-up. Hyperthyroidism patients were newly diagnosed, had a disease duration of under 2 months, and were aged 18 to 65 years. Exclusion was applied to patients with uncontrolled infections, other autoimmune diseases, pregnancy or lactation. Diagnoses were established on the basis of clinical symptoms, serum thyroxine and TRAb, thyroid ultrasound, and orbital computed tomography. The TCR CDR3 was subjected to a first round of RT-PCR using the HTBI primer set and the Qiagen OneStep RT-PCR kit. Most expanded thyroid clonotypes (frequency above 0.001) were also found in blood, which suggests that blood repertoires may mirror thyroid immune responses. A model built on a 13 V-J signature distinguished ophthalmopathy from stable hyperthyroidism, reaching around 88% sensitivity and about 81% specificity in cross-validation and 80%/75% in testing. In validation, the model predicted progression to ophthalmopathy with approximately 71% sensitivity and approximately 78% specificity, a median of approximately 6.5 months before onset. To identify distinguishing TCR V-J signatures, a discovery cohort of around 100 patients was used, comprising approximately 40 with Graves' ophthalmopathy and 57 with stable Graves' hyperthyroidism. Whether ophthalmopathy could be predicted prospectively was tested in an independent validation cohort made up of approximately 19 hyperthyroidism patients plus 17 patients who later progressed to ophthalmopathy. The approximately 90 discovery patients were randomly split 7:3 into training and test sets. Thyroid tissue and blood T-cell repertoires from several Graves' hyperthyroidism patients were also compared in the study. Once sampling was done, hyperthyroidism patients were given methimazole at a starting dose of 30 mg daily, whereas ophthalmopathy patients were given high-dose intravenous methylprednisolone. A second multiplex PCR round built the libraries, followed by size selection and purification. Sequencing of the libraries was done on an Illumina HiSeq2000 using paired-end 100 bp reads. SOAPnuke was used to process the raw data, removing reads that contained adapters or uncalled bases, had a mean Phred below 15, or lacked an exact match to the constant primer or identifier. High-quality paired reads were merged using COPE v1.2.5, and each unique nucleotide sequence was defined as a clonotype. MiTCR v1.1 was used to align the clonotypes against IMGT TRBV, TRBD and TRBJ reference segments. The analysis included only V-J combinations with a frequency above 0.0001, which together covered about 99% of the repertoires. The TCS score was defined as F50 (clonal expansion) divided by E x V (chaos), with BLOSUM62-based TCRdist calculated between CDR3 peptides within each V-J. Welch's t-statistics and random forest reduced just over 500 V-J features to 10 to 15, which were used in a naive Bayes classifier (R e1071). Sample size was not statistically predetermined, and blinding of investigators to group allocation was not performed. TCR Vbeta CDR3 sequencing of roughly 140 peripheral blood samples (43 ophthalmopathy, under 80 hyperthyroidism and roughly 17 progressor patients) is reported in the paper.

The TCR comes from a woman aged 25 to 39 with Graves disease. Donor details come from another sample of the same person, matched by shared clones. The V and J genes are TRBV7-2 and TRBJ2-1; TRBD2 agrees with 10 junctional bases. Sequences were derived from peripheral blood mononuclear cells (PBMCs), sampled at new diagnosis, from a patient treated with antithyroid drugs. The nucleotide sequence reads TGTGCCAGCAGCTTAGACCCCCGGATAGCGGGAGGAAATATGAATGAGCAGTTCTTC. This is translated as CASSLDPRIAGGNMNEQFF.